This T cell receptor (beta chain) was found in a study of human T cells and chemical hapten exposure (dated by TCRdb to the early 2020s). About the full investigation: For sensitization, 2% DPC in acetone was applied to a 2 cm by 2 cm area of upper inner arm skin. Throughout the approximately 25-week study period, patients were also given weekly therapeutic DPC doses on the scalp. Patch testing on the upper back used Finn chambers containing 0.01% DPC, with scoring done after 6 days according to International Contact Dermatitis Research Group standards. Most of the patients in the cohort were female, and the cohort covered alopecia areata with under or over 50% scalp involvement, alopecia totalis and alopecia universalis. Libraries were combined into a pool for sequencing, and differences in TCR yield between samples came mainly from small differences in library volumes within the pool. The study tracked peripheral blood TCR repertoire changes in vivo during primary and secondary sensitization to the hapten diphenylcyclopropenone (DPC) in alopecia patients. Blood samples were taken from patients before sensitization (week 0) and at 2, 6 and about 24 weeks after DPC sensitization. Approximately 28 alopecia patients provided blood for TCR sequencing at one to four time points (pre-sensitization, 2, 6 and 24 weeks).

CDR3 length: 16 amino acids, cysteine to phenylalanine. Kept here is only the CDR3 DNA, which spans 48 bases and is read in frame from base 1. Between the V and J ends, shortened by 3 bases and 2 bases respectively, the junction contains 16 bases. Per the germline V gene, KGHSH is the CDR1 and LQKENI is the CDR2. This sample's time point label indicates: patch test 1, 2 weeks after DPC sensitization. The treatment or condition label, read with the paper, signifies: therapeutic diphenylcyclopropenone sensitization with weekly scalp DPC. Blood at each patch-test visit was drawn before the patch test was applied. Eligible patients were aged 18 to 70, diagnosed with alopecia, deemed suitable for DPC therapy, and excluded if pregnant. Total RNA was extracted from unfractionated whole blood that had been collected in Tempus Blood RNA tubes. Beyond this particular receptor, the publication reports: DPC sensitization did not change the number of TCRs with a frequency above 1 in 1000, and there was no evidence of changes in global repertoire structure. Significantly more large CDR3 similarity clusters were formed by expanded TCRs than by pre-sensitization or healthy control sets, consistent with antigen-driven responses. Alopecia, a presumed autoimmune disease, was present in all patients, so the immune response of the patients might differ from that of healthy individuals. A positive correlation was found between the number of PT1 expanded TCRs and patch test score, with significance reached at thresholds 8, 16 and 32 but not 4. After repeated subsampling, the strength of the expansion versus patch-test correlation and the threshold at which it became significant changed.

As concerns this clonotype: Its cognate antigen has yet to be identified. Per-base quality was not reported, and no clone a single base away is much larger than it.

Library preparation employed RACE. Sequencing was carried out with a NextSeq 500. During library preparation, unique molecular identifiers were attached to individual cDNA molecules so that TCRs could be counted quantitatively and reproducibly. For every blood RNA sample, sequencing covered both the TCR alpha and TCR beta chains. The authors' pipeline ran thus. A median of about 100,000 TCRs per sample was observed, with a range of roughly 23,224 to 700,000. V, J and CDR3 annotation of the TCR reads was performed with the Decombinator software suite. For the PS versus PT1 abundance plots, all samples were subsampled to the same number of TCRs (28,000). Expanded TCRs were defined as absent before sensitization and observed at least eight times at the 2-week time point. The public reads were quality trimmed at Q25 with fastp and then assembled into clones with MiXCR by TCRdb, keeping productive beta chains. A single entry per CDR3 protein holds the most common genes and DNA from its merged rows. The V and J calls and clone size are TCRdb's, not the authors'. This sample comprises about 340,000 distinct CDR3 sequences, around 7% of them detected only once. 8% to 9% of the sample is taken by the ten largest.

This sequence was found in a woman aged 18 to 35 with alopecia areata. Some clones in this sample may be carry-over from other donors' samples. The receptor chain draws on TRBV18 and TRBJ1-1; possibly the D gene is TRBD1, per 6 matching bases. Sequenced here: whole blood, sampled in connection with sensitization to the hapten diphenylcyclopropenone (DPC). CDR3 reads: CASSPIPGQSNTEAFF. Read as DNA, the sequence is TGTGCCAGCTCACCCATCCCGGGACAAAGTAACACTGAAGCTTTCTTT.